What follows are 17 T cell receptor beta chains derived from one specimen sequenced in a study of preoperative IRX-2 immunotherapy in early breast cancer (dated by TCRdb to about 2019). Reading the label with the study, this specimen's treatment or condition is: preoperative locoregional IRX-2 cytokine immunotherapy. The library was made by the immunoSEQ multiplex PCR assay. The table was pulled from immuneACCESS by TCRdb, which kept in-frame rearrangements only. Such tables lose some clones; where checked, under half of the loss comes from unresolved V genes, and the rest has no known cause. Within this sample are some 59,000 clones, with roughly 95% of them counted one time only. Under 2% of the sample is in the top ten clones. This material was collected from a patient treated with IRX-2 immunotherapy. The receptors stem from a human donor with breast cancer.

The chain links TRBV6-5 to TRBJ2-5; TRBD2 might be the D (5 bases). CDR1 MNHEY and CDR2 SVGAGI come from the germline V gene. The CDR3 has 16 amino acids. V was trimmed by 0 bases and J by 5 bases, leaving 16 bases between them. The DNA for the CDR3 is TGTGCCAGCAGTTACTCGATTATACACCCGGGGGAGACCCAGTACTTC. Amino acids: CASSYSIIHPGETQYF.

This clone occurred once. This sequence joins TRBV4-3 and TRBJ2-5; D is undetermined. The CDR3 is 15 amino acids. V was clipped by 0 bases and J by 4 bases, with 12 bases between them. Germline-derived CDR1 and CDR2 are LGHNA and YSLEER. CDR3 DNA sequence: TGCGCCAGCAGCCAAGATCTAGGGTCTCGAGAGACCCAGTACTTC. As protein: CASSQDLGSRETQYF.

The CDR3 coding sequence is TGTGCCAGTAGTTCGGGACAACGGACCACAGATACGCAGTATTTT. Its translation is CASSSGQRTTDTQYF. The rearrangement uses TRBV19 and TRBJ2-3; possibly TRBD1 for D (6 bases). Germline V gives CDR1 LNHDA, CDR2 SQIVND (reference sequence). CDR3 size: 15 residues. The ends were cut back, 5 bases at V and 2 bases at J, with 14 bases in the middle.

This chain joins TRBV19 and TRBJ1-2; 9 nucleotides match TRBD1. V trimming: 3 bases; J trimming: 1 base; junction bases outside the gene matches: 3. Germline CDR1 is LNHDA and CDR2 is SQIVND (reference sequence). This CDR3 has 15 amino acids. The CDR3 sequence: CASSIAGQGNYGYTF. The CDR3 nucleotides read TGTGCCAGTAGTATCGCGGGACAGGGTAACTATGGCTACACCTTC.

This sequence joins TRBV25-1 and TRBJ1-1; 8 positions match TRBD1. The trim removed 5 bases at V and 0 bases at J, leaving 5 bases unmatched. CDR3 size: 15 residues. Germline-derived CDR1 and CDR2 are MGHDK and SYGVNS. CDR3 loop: CASSTRQGLNTEAFF. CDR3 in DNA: TGTGCCAGCAGTACCCGACAGGGGCTGAACACTGAAGCTTTCTTT.

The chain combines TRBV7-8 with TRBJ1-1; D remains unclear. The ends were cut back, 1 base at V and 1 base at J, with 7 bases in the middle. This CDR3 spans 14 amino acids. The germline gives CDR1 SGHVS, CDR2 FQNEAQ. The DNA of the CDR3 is TGTGCCAGCAGCTTAGTTGCAGGGAACACTGAAGCTTTCTTT. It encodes CASSLVAGNTEAFF.

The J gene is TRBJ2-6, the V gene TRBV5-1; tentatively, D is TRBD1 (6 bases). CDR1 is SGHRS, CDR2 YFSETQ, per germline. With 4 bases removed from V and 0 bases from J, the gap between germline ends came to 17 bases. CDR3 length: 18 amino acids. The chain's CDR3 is CASSATGTTLSGANVLTF. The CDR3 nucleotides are TGCGCCAGCAGCGCCACAGGGACGACACTCTCTGGGGCCAACGTCCTGACTTTC. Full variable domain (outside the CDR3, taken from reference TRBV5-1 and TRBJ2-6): KAGVTQTPRYLIKTRGQQVTLSCSPISGHRSVSWYQQTPGQGLQFLFEYFSETQRNKGNFPGRFSGRQFSNSRSEMNVSTLELGDSALYLCASSATGTTLSGANVLTFGAGSRLTVL.

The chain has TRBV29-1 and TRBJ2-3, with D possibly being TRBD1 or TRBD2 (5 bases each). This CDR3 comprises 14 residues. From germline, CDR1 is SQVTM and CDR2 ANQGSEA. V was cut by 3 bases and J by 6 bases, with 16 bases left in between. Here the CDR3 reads CSVDGFRDLDTQYF. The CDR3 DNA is TGCAGCGTTGATGGTTTTCGGGACCTGGATACGCAGTATTTT.

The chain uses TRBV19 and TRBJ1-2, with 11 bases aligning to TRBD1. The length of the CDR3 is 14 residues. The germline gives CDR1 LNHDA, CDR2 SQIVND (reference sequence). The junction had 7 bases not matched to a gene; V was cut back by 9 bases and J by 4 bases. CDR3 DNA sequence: TGTGCCAGCTCGGGACAGGGGGATCTCTATGGCTACACCTTC. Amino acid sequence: CASSGQGDLYGYTF. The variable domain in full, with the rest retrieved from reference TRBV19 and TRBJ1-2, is DGGITQSPKYLFRKEGQNVTLSCEQNLNHDAMYWYRQDPGQGLRLIYYSQIVNDFQKGDIAEGYSVSREKKESFPLTVTSAQKNPTAFYLCASSGQGDLYGYTFGSGTRLTVV.

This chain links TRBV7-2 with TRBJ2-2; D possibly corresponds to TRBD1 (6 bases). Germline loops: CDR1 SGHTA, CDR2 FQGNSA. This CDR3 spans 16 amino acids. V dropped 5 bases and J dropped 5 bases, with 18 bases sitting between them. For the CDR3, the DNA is TGTGCCAGCAGCCCTGAGTTGGGGGCGCGGACCGGGGAGCTGTTTTTT. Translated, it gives CASSPELGARTGELFF. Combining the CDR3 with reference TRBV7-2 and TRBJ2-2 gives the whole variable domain GAGVSQSPSNKVTEKGKDVELRCDPISGHTALYWYRQSLGQGLEFLIYFQGNSAPDKSGLPSDRFSAERTGGSVSTLTIQRTQQEDSAVYLCASSPELGARTGELFFGEGSRLTVL.

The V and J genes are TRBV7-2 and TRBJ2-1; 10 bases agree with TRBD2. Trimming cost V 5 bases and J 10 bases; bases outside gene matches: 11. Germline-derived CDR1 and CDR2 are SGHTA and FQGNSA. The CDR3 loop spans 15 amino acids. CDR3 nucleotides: TGTGCCAGCAGCGGCCTTAAGCGGGAGGGTAGGGAGCAGTTCTTC. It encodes CASSGLKREGREQFF.

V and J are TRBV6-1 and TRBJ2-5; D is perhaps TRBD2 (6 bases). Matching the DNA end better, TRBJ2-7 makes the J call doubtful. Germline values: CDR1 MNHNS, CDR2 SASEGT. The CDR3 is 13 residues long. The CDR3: CASNLGGTYEQYF. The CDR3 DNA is TGTGCCAGCAACCTGGGGGGAACCTACGAGCAGTACTTC.

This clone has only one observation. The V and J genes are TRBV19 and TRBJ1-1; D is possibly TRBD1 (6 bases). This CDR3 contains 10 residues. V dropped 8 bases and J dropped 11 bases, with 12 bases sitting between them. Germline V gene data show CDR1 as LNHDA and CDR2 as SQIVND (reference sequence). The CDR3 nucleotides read TGTGCCAGTTGGAGGGGGGAGGCTTTCTTT. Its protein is CASWRGEAFF.

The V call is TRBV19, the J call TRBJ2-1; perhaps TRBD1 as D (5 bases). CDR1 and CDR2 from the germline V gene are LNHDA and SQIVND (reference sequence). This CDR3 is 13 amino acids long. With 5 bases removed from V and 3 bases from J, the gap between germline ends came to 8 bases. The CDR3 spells CASSPGNYNEQFF. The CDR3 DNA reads TGTGCCAGTAGTCCAGGGAACTACAATGAGCAGTTCTTC.

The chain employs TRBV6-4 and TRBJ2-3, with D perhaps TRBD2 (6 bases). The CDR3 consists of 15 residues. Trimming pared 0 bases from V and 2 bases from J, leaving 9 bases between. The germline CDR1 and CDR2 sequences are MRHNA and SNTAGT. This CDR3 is CASSDSGGLTDTQYF. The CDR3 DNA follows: TGTGCCAGCAGTGACTCGGGGGGACTCACAGATACGCAGTATTTT.

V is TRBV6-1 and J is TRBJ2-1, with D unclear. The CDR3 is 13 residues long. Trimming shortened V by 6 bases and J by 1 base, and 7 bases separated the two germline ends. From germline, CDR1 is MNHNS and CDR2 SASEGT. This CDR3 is CASRDLSYNEQFF. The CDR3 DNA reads TGTGCCAGCAGGGACCTTTCCTACAATGAGCAGTTCTTC.

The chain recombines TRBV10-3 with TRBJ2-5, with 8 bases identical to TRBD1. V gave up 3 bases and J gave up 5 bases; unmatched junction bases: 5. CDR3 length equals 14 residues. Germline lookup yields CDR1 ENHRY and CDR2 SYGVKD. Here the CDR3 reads CAISEGRGRETQYF. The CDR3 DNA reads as TGTGCCATCAGTGAAGGCAGGGGGCGGGAGACCCAGTACTTC.